These T cell receptor beta chains were read from a single sample in a study of blood T cell repertoires in COVID-19. TCRdb's copy holds only in-frame clones and misses some; the assay was immunoSEQ multiplex PCR. This sample yields 200,000 to 250,000 clones, of which approximately 85% are seen a single time; 2% to 3% belongs to the top ten. Sequencing was done on a sample of peripheral blood. These TCRs come from a woman aged 65 to 85 with COVID-19, enrolled during active disease. CDR3s include the opening cysteine and the closing phenylalanine or tryptophan. Fields, in order: CDR3 protein, CDR3 DNA, clone size, D gene, V gene, J gene. A D gene is named only where the DNA matches it firmly. Clone size is not always given. Where it is, it says once, few, many or a class for expanded clones.

CDR3aa: CASSIVNWTASYEQYF; CDR3nt: TGTGCCAGTAGTATAGTTAATTGGACAGCCTCCTACGAGCAGTACTTC; abundance: NA; d_gene: NA; v_gene: TRBV19; j_gene: TRBJ2-7
CDR3aa: CASSLSGTGLRGNEQFF; CDR3nt: TGTGCCAGCAGCTTGTCGGGGACAGGGTTGAGGGGCAATGAGCAGTTCTTC; abundance: NA; d_gene: TRBD1; v_gene: TRBV5-4; j_gene: TRBJ2-1
CDR3aa: CASSQDQISGANVLTF; CDR3nt: TGTGCCAGCAGCCAAGATCAGATCTCTGGGGCCAACGTCCTGACTTTC; abundance: NA; d_gene: NA; v_gene: TRBV3-1/TRBV3-2; j_gene: TRBJ2-6
CDR3aa: CASSATRVGTEAFF; CDR3nt: TGTGCCAGCAGCGCGACCAGGGTAGGCACTGAAGCTTTCTTT; abundance: NA; d_gene: NA; v_gene: TRBV11-3; j_gene: TRBJ1-1
CDR3aa: CASSSHRLAGYTDTQYF; CDR3nt: TGTGCCAGTAGTAGCCATCGACTAGCGGGGTACACAGATACGCAGTATTTT; abundance: NA; d_gene: TRBD2; v_gene: TRBV19; j_gene: TRBJ2-3
CDR3aa: CASTPALGQKYGYTF; CDR3nt: TGTGCCAGCACCCCCGCCCTGGGACAGAAATATGGCTACACCTTC; abundance: NA; d_gene: TRBD1; v_gene: TRBV7-2; j_gene: TRBJ1-2
CDR3aa: CASSFRSNQPQHF; CDR3nt: TGTGCCAGCAGCTTTAGAAGCAATCAGCCCCAGCATTTT; abundance: NA; d_gene: NA; v_gene: TRBV7-2; j_gene: TRBJ1-5
CDR3aa: CASSGNHRDTSYGYTF; CDR3nt: TGTGCCAGCAGCGGCAATCACCGGGACACCAGCTATGGCTACACCTTC; abundance: NA; d_gene: NA; v_gene: TRBV2; j_gene: TRBJ1-2
CDR3aa: CASSPRQGQGTEAFF; CDR3nt: TGTGCCAGCAGTCCACGACAGGGTCAGGGCACTGAAGCTTTCTTT; abundance: NA; d_gene: TRBD1; v_gene: TRBV6-5; j_gene: TRBJ1-1
CDR3aa: CASGLEPLGEQYF; CDR3nt: TGTGCTAGTGGTCTAGAACCCTTAGGCGAGCAGTACTTC; abundance: NA; d_gene: NA; v_gene: TRBV12-5; j_gene: TRBJ2-7
CDR3aa: CASSILRNTIYF; CDR3nt: TGTGCCAGTAGTATTTTAAGAAACACCATATATTTT; abundance: NA; d_gene: NA; v_gene: TRBV19; j_gene: TRBJ1-3
CDR3aa: CATSRDKGVYGYTF; CDR3nt: TGTGCCACCAGCAGAGATAAGGGGGTCTACGGCTACACCTTC; abundance: NA; d_gene: NA; v_gene: TRBV15; j_gene: TRBJ1-2
CDR3aa: CASNSQGHTEAFF; CDR3nt: TGTGCCAGTAACTCGCAGGGGCACACTGAAGCTTTCTTT; abundance: once; d_gene: NA; v_gene: TRBV19; j_gene: TRBJ1-1
CDR3aa: CSAEVGNIQYF; CDR3nt: TGCAGTGCCGAGGTGGGAAACATTCAGTACTTC; abundance: NA; d_gene: NA; v_gene: TRBV29-1; j_gene: TRBJ2-4
CDR3aa: CASSWADTEAFF; CDR3nt: TGTGCCAGCAGCTGGGCAGATACTGAAGCTTTCTTT; abundance: NA; d_gene: NA; v_gene: TRBV5-4; j_gene: TRBJ1-1
CDR3aa: CASSLVSGQETQYF; CDR3nt: TGTGCCAGCAGCTTGGTTAGCGGTCAAGAGACCCAGTACTTC; abundance: once; d_gene: NA; v_gene: TRBV5-6; j_gene: TRBJ2-5
CDR3aa: CASSPWRGGRDEQYF; CDR3nt: TGTGCCAGCAGCCCCTGGCGGGGGGGCCGGGACGAGCAGTACTTC; abundance: few; d_gene: TRBD2; v_gene: TRBV7-2; j_gene: TRBJ2-7
CDR3aa: CASSQRQGLYGYTF; CDR3nt: TGTGCCAGCAGCCAGAGACAGGGACTTTATGGCTACACCTTC; abundance: NA; d_gene: TRBD1; v_gene: TRBV6-4; j_gene: TRBJ1-2
CDR3aa: CASSPRAGLADTQYF; CDR3nt: TGTGCCAGCAGCCCCAGGGCAGGGTTGGCAGATACGCAGTATTTT; abundance: NA; d_gene: NA; v_gene: TRBV5-6; j_gene: TRBJ2-3
CDR3aa: CASSLAGSETQYF; CDR3nt: TGTGCCAGCAGCTTAGCAGGGTCAGAGACCCAGTACTTC; abundance: NA; d_gene: NA; v_gene: TRBV11-3; j_gene: TRBJ2-5
CDR3aa: CASSYNRDVTEAFF; CDR3nt: TGTGCCAGCAGTTACAACAGGGACGTCACTGAAGCTTTCTTT; abundance: NA; d_gene: NA; v_gene: TRBV6-2/TRBV6-3; j_gene: TRBJ1-1
CDR3aa: CASSLAGGSNQPQHF; CDR3nt: TGTGCCAGCAGTTTGGCCGGAGGTAGCAATCAGCCCCAGCATTTT; abundance: NA; d_gene: NA; v_gene: TRBV27; j_gene: TRBJ1-5
CDR3aa: CASSLGGRATSGEQYF; CDR3nt: TGTGCCAGCAGCTTAGGGGGGAGGGCCACTTCGGGCGAGCAGTACTTC; abundance: NA; d_gene: NA; v_gene: TRBV5-4; j_gene: TRBJ2-7
CDR3aa: CASSLRGRGYGYTF; CDR3nt: TGTGCCAGCAGCCTCAGGGGGCGCGGGTATGGCTACACCTTC; abundance: NA; d_gene: TRBD1; v_gene: TRBV5-8; j_gene: TRBJ1-2
CDR3aa: CASSQDRVRGVSYTF; CDR3nt: TGCGCCAGCAGCCAAGATCGGGTCAGGGGAGTTAGCTACACCTTC; abundance: once; d_gene: NA; v_gene: TRBV4-3; j_gene: TRBJ1-2
CDR3aa: CASSLSGGYGYTF; CDR3nt: TGTGCCAGCAGCTTGTCGGGTGGCTATGGCTACACCTTC; abundance: NA; d_gene: NA; v_gene: TRBV5-4; j_gene: TRBJ1-2
CDR3aa: CASSLGPSNNEKLFF; CDR3nt: TGCGCCAGCAGCTTGGGCCCGTCTAATAATGAAAAACTGTTTTTT; abundance: NA; d_gene: NA; v_gene: TRBV5-1; j_gene: TRBJ1-4
CDR3aa: CASSAGTSTGELFF; CDR3nt: TGTGCCAGCAGCGCGGGGACTAGCACCGGGGAGCTGTTTTTT; abundance: NA; d_gene: TRBD2; v_gene: TRBV7-3; j_gene: TRBJ2-2